This TCR beta chain emerged from a study of cytomegalovirus exposure and HLA in healthy donors. Study-level findings and limits: The classifier reportedly diagnosed cytomegalovirus status with high sensitivity and specificity.

CDR1 and CDR2 from the germline V gene are MNHEY and SMNVEV (reference sequence). V lost 1 base and J 5 bases, leaving 8 bases between the germline ends. The CDR3 runs to 13 residues. A word on this clone: Its antigen remains unknown.

TCRdb's copy holds only in-frame clones and misses some; the assay was immunoSEQ multiplex PCR. The sample lists about 120,000 clones, around nine tenths occurring once. The chain uses TRBV27 and TRBJ1-1; no clear D. The specimen was PBMCs. The TCR comes from a man aged 18 to 35 in good health and CMV-seropositive. The CDR3 nucleotides are TGTGCCAGCAGTTTATTCCGGGGAACTGAAGCTTTCTTT. Translation gives CASSLFRGTEAFF.